One sample yielded the 27 T cell receptor beta chains listed below, sequenced in a study of cytomegalovirus exposure and HLA in healthy donors. 13 Jbeta primers and 60 Vbeta primers were used for the PCR. Produced via immunoSEQ multiplex PCR; TCRdb's table is partial and in-frame only. The table includes about 120,000 clones, 63% detected once. The sequencing input was PBMCs. The receptor set was obtained from a man in his forties or fifties in good health and CMV-seropositive.

V usage is TRBV4-2 and J usage is TRBJ2-1; 12 bases line up with TRBD2. With V trimmed by 4 bases and J by 10 bases, 8 bases remained unmatched. Germline CDR1 and CDR2: LGHNA and YNFKEQ. The CDR3 has 15 amino acids. CDR3 bases: TGTGCCAGCAGCCGCCTAGCGGGGGGGCTTGGAGAGCAGTTCTTC. Translation: CASSRLAGGLGEQFF.

This clone was observed a single time. The chain combines TRBV4-1 with TRBJ1-5, with TRBD1 matching over 9 bases. The V gene's germline CDR1 is MGHRA and CDR2 YSYEKL. V shed 4 bases and J 2 bases; nucleotides not matched to a gene: 3. CDR3 size: 15 residues. CDR3 residues: CASSRQGGGNQPQHF. The CDR3 DNA reads as TGCGCCAGCAGCCGACAGGGGGGTGGCAATCAGCCCCAGCATTTT.

This clone has a handful of counts. The V gene is TRBV4-1, the J gene TRBJ1-4, with a tentative D call TRBD1 (5 bases). The germline V and J ends were trimmed by 1 base and 0 bases, with 12 bases remaining between them. Germline V gives CDR1 MGHRA, CDR2 YSYEKL. The CDR3 has 17 amino acids. The CDR3 loop is CASSQGGETSTNEKLFF. Here the CDR3 DNA reads TGCGCCAGCAGCCAAGGGGGGGAAACCTCAACTAATGAAAAACTGTTTTTT.

This chain connects TRBV5-1 to TRBJ1-6; no clear D gene. This CDR3 contains 17 residues. V lost 4 bases and J 6 bases, leaving 20 bases between the germline ends. CDR1 and CDR2 from the germline V gene are SGHRS and YFSETQ. The CDR3 loop is CASSLPPSGSGNSPLHF. In DNA form, the CDR3 reads TGCGCCAGCAGCCTCCCCCCGTCAGGAAGTGGTAATTCACCCCTCCACTTT.

The count of this clone is one. This rearrangement joins TRBV11-2 to TRBJ2-3, with 15 bases matching TRBD2. Germline lookup yields CDR1 SGHAT and CDR2 FQNNGV. The CDR3 totals 18 residues. The junction had 6 bases not matched to a gene; V was cut back by 1 base and J by 4 bases. The CDR3, as DNA: TGTGCCAGCAGCTTAGGGGGACTAGCGGGAGGAGGGTCAGATACGCAGTATTTT. This sequence encodes CASSLGGLAGGGSDTQYF.

This chain connects TRBV6-4 to TRBJ2-1; D possibly corresponds to TRBD2 (5 bases). Trimming cost V 4 bases and J 7 bases, with 11 bases left between them. Germline assignment: CDR1 MRHNA and CDR2 SNTAGT. This CDR3 is 13 amino acids long. CDR3 nucleotide sequence: TGTGCCAGCAGTGGGACTGCCTCGAATGAGCAGTTCTTC. It codes for CASSGTASNEQFF.

This chain links TRBV6-5 with TRBJ1-6; 9 nucleotides line up with TRBD1. J gave up 6 bases and V 1 base, and 4 bases lay outside the gene matches. The CDR3 consists of 16 residues. CDR1 is MNHEY and CDR2 is SVGAGI in the germline V gene. As DNA, the CDR3 is TGTGCCAGCAGTTACTTTCGGGACAGGGCTAATTCACCCCTCCACTTT. Its translation is CASSYFRDRANSPLHF.

This chain joins TRBV2 and TRBJ2-2, with 7 bases aligning to TRBD2. Germline CDR1 is SNHLY and CDR2 is FYNNEI. The CDR3 runs 15 residues. V dropped 8 bases and J dropped 3; count of bases not matched to a gene: 9. This CDR3 reads CASGGGSVDTGELFF. CDR3 sequence (DNA): TGTGCCAGCGGGGGGGGATCGGTCGACACCGGGGAGCTGTTTTTT. Variable domain in full (rest from reference TRBV2 and TRBJ2-2): EPEVTQTPSHQVTQMGQEVILRCVPISNHLYFYWYRQILGQKVEFLVSFYNNEISEKSEIFDDQFSVERPDGSNFTLKIRSTKLEDSAMYFCASGGGSVDTGELFFGEGSRLTVL.

This chain uses TRBV5-6 with TRBJ2-5; maybe TRBD2 (5 bases). The CDR3 is 12 amino acids. Germline loops: CDR1 SGHDT, CDR2 YYEEEE. V lost 3 bases and J lost 11, with 14 bases in between. CDR3 sequence: CASSSRWTGQYF. The CDR3 DNA sequence: TGTGCCAGCAGCTCCCGTTGGACGGGGCAGTACTTC. Full variable domain (rest looked up from reference TRBV5-6 and TRBJ2-5): DAGVTQSPTHLIKTRGQQVTLRCSPKSGHDTVSWYQQALGQGPQFIFQYYEEEERQRGNFPDRFSGHQFPNYSSELNVNALLLGDSALYLCASSSRWTGQYFGPGTRLLVL.

The gene calls are TRBV7-3 and TRBJ1-6; D gene uncertain. V was pared by 0 bases and J by 1 base, with 4 bases between. CDR1 and CDR2 (germline): SGHTA, FQGTGA. This CDR3 is built from 15 residues. The CDR3 nucleotides read TGTGCCAGCAGCTTAACTCGGTCCTATAATTCACCCCTCCACTTT. Encoded protein: CASSLTRSYNSPLHF.

The chain carries TRBV27 and TRBJ1-5, with a possible D match to TRBD1 (5 bases). Germline V lookup: CDR1 MNHEY, CDR2 SMNVEV (reference sequence). The V end lost 6 bases, the J end lost 2 bases, and 14 bases lay between the germline ends. The CDR3 has 15 amino acids. The CDR3 loop is CASRPIRDGNQPQHF. The DNA of the CDR3 is TGTGCCAGCAGACCTATCAGGGATGGCAATCAGCCCCAGCATTTT.

This clone was counted once. The chain links TRBV27 to TRBJ1-5; D is perhaps TRBD1 (6 bases). The CDR3 is 16 residues long. Germline V gene data show CDR1 as MNHEY and CDR2 as SMNVEV (reference sequence). Deletions cut 4 bases from V and 0 bases from J, with 13 bases between. CDR3 coding DNA: TGTGCCAGCAGTTCCCTATTCAGGGGTAGCAATCAGCCCCAGCATTTT. It specifies CASSSLFRGSNQPQHF.

The chain combines TRBV5-4 with TRBJ2-3, with no clear D. Germline V lookup: CDR1 SGHNT, CDR2 YYREEE (reference sequence). The CDR3 extends over 15 amino acids. V dropped 1 base and J dropped 11 bases, with 20 bases sitting between them. DNA for the CDR3: TGTGCCAGCAGCTTGAGCCCAGACATACAGATAGGGCAGTATTTT. The encoded protein is CASSLSPDIQIGQYF. Complete variable domain (other parts from reference TRBV5-4 and TRBJ2-3): ETGVTQSPTHLIKTRGQQVTLRCSSQSGHNTVSWYQQALGQGPQFIFQYYREEENGRGNFPPRFSGLQFPNYSSELNVNALELDDSALYLCASSLSPDIQIGQYFGPGTRLTVL.

V usage is TRBV6-6 and J usage is TRBJ1-2; 9 positions match TRBD1. This CDR3 has 12 residues. The germline V gene has CDR1 MNHNY and CDR2 SVGAGI (reference sequence). J was trimmed by 8 bases and V by 6 bases; bases with no gene match: 4. The CDR3 sequence: CASRQGAGGYTF. The CDR3 DNA is TGTGCCAGCAGACAGGGGGCAGGGGGCTACACCTTC.

The chain combines TRBV10-3 with TRBJ2-5; 9 bases are shared with TRBD1. The CDR3 contains 15 residues. Trimming at V came to 4 bases and at J to 5 bases, leaving 8 bases not matched to a gene. Germline V gene data show CDR1 as ENHRY and CDR2 as SYGVKD. CDR3 coding DNA: TGTGCCATCAGTGCGGGGACAGGGAGGGGGGAGACCCAGTACTTC. This gives the protein CAISAGTGRGETQYF.

V and J are TRBV6-6 and TRBJ2-1; D unclear. Deletions cut 6 bases from V and 2 bases from J, with 14 bases between. The germline V gene has CDR1 MNHNY and CDR2 SVGAGI (reference sequence). The CDR3 is made up of 15 amino acids. The CDR3: CASRSSSTAYNEQFF. The DNA for the CDR3 is TGTGCCAGCAGGAGTAGTAGCACGGCCTACAATGAGCAGTTCTTC.

V is TRBV7-6 and J is TRBJ2-5, with 9 bases lining up with TRBD1. This CDR3 has 14 residues. CDR1 SGHVS and CDR2 FNYEAQ come from the germline V gene. V gave up 5 bases and J gave up 2 bases; unmatched junction bases: 3. CDR3 nucleotides: TGTGCCAGCAGCGAAGGGACAGGGCAAGAGACCCAGTACTTC. It specifies CASSEGTGQETQYF.

The J gene is TRBJ1-1, the V gene TRBV10-3; tentatively, D is TRBD1 (6 bases). Germline CDR1 reads ENHRY; CDR2 reads SYGVKD. The V and J ends lost 6 bases and 2 bases respectively, with 13 bases between them. This CDR3 has 14 amino acids. The CDR3 protein is CAIRPAGANTEAFF. The CDR3 region has the DNA TGTGCCATCAGACCAGCGGGGGCAAACACTGAAGCTTTCTTT.

This rearrangement joins TRBV27 to TRBJ2-5, with TRBD2 identical over 10 bases. The DNA end is more similar to TRBJ2-7, so the J call may be wrong. The CDR3 runs 12 residues. CDR1 is MNHEY, CDR2 SMNVEV, per germline (reference sequence). CDR3 bases: TGTGCCAGCACTAGCGGGGGTTACGAGCAGTACTTC. It translates to CASTSGGYEQYF.

The chain joins TRBV6-1 to TRBJ2-5; 9 bases fit TRBD1. The J call is doubtful: the DNA matches TRBJ2-7 better. CDR1 and CDR2 from the germline V gene are MNHNS and SASEGT. This CDR3 has 13 residues. CDR3 DNA: TGTGCCAGCGGGACAGGGAGCGCCTACGAGCAGTACTTC. Protein product: CASGTGSAYEQYF.

This clone showed up just a few times. This sequence joins TRBV7-8 and TRBJ1-2; TRBD1 might be the D (5 bases). Germline values: CDR1 SGHVS, CDR2 FQNEAQ. CDR3 size: 13 residues. The V gene lost 4 bases and the J gene lost 7 bases, with 13 bases spanning the gap. CDR3 coding DNA: TGTGCCAGCAGCTCGACAGTTCTTGGTGGCTACACCTTC. It encodes CASSSTVLGGYTF.

The chain recombines TRBV19 with TRBJ1-5, with a tentative D call TRBD1 (5 bases). CDR3 length: 14 amino acids. Germline V lookup: CDR1 LNHDA, CDR2 SQIVND (reference sequence). V lost 8 bases to trimming and J lost 0 bases, with 11 bases between them. Here the CDR3 DNA reads TGTGCCAGTGCGCCAGGGAATAGCAATCAGCCCCAGCATTTT. Translation gives CASAPGNSNQPQHF.

The chain has TRBV13 and TRBJ1-1, with 7 nucleotides matching TRBD1. Unmatched junction bases numbered 9, after V lost 5 bases and J lost 6 bases. The CDR3 has 14 residues. CDR1 is PRHDT and CDR2 is FYEKMQ in the germline V gene (reference sequence). The CDR3 sequence is CASSLQGSSSEAFF. As DNA, the CDR3 is TGTGCCAGCAGCCTACAGGGGAGCTCATCTGAAGCTTTCTTT.

This chain uses TRBV18 with TRBJ1-5; D may be TRBD1 (5 bases). Germline V gene sequence: CDR1 KGHSH, CDR2 LQKENI. The CDR3 runs 17 residues. V dropped 3 bases and J dropped 3 bases, with 18 bases sitting between them. CDR3 loop: CASSPRGRQPSNQPQHF. The CDR3 coding sequence is TGTGCCAGCTCACCTCGCGGGAGACAGCCCTCCAATCAGCCCCAGCATTTT.

The CDR3: CAWSVAGGGNTIYF. In DNA form, the CDR3 reads TGTGCCTGGAGTGTCGCCGGGGGTGGAAACACCATATATTTT. The chain employs TRBV30 and TRBJ1-3; tentatively, D is TRBD1 (5 bases). The CDR3 runs 14 residues. From germline, CDR1 is GTSNPN and CDR2 SVGIG (reference sequence). The V end lost 0 bases, the J end lost 3 bases, and 9 bases lay between the germline ends.

V is TRBV29-1 and J is TRBJ2-1; 9 nucleotides align to TRBD2. The CDR3 is made up of 14 amino acids. From germline, CDR1 is SQVTM and CDR2 ANQGSEA. V shed 7 bases and J 7 bases; nucleotides not matched to a gene: 11. CDR3 coding DNA: TGCAGCGGTGTAGCGGGAGTGGTTATGAATGAGCAGTTCTTC. Translating gives CSGVAGVVMNEQFF.

The V call is TRBV5-1, the J call TRBJ1-1, with a weak D call TRBD1 (5 bases). Trimming stripped 2 bases from V and 7 bases from J, with 15 bases between. The V gene's germline CDR1 is SGHRS and CDR2 YFSETQ. The CDR3 is 14 amino acids. CDR3 protein: CASSLDSRVGEAFF. Here the CDR3 DNA reads TGCGCCAGCAGCTTAGATTCCAGGGTCGGTGAAGCTTTCTTT.